The 22 T cell receptor beta chains in this list originate from one sample, sequenced in a study of CD8 T cells in Susac syndrome (dated by TCRdb to the late 2010s). Library preparation used the immunoSEQ multiplex PCR assay. RNA was extracted using the RNeasy kit, and roughly 0.5 to 1 ug of the RNA was reverse transcribed with random hexamers. The public reads were run again by TCRdb, first through fastp at Q25 and then through MiXCR, and only productive beta chains were kept. Rows with one shared CDR3 protein collapse into an entry with the most common genes and DNA. The sample table records about 300,000 distinct CDR3 sequences; 90% to 95% of these occur just once. The ten largest clonotypes hold about 0.063% of the sample. Sequencing was performed on CD4+ T cells from PBMCs. The receptor set was obtained from a human donor with multiple sclerosis.

V gene TRBV20-1 combines with J gene TRBJ1-1; D is undetermined. Germline V gives CDR1 DFQATT, CDR2 SNEGSKA (reference sequence). Trimming removed 6 bases from V and 6 bases from J, with 17 bases in between. The CDR3 runs to 13 residues. Here the CDR3 reads CSARDPGRSEAFF. As DNA, the CDR3 is TGCAGTGCCCGAGACCCCGGTCGCTCTGAAGCTTTCTTT.

The chain employs TRBV6-2 or TRBV6-3 and TRBJ1-5; 8 bases agree with TRBD1. Looked up from germline, CDR1 is MNHEY and CDR2 is SVGEGT. The CDR3 extends over 17 amino acids. The V gene end was trimmed by 6 bases and the J gene end by 3 bases; junction bases not matched to a gene: 13. In DNA form, the CDR3 reads TGTGCCAGCAGCCGGAGGACAGGGCCTGGCCCCAATCAGCCCCAGCATTTT. Translation gives CASSRRTGPGPNQPQHF.

The J gene is TRBJ2-7, the V gene TRBV5-1, with D possibly being TRBD1 (8 bases). This CDR3 is 14 amino acids long. Per the germline V gene, CDR1 is SGHRS and CDR2 is YFSETQ. V dropped 4 bases and J dropped 4 bases, with 15 bases sitting between them. Here the CDR3 reads CASSRTGRGYEQYF. CDR3 bases: TGCGCCAGCAGCCGGACAGGGCGGGGGTACGAGCAGTACTTC.

The rearrangement uses TRBV11-2 and TRBJ2-7; TRBD1 matches 9 bases. CDR1 SGHAT and CDR2 FQNNGV come from the germline V gene. V shed 4 bases, J shed 2 bases, and the junction held 3 bases outside the gene matches. CDR3 length: 14 amino acids. In DNA, the CDR3 is TGTGCCAGCAGCTCCAGGGACAGGGCCTACGAGCAGTACTTC. It specifies CASSSRDRAYEQYF.

This chain joins TRBV20-1 and TRBJ1-1, with TRBD1 as a possible D gene (6 bases). The CDR3 has 12 residues. V shed 4 bases and J shed 1 base, with 7 bases lying between them. The germline V gene has CDR1 DFQATT and CDR2 SNEGSKA (reference sequence). The CDR3 bases are TGCAGTGCTACCAGGGGGAACACTGAAGCTTTCTTT. Its protein product is CSATRGNTEAFF.

The rearrangement uses TRBV12-3 or TRBV12-4 and TRBJ1-5, with 8 bases fitting TRBD1. The ends lost 3 bases at V and 5 bases at J; junction bases unmatched: 6. The CDR3 is 15 amino acids. In DNA, the CDR3 is TGTGCCAGCAGTTTCAGGGGGCAGGCTGATCAGCCCCAGCATTTT. Amino acids: CASSFRGQADQPQHF.

This rearrangement joins TRBV6-5 to TRBJ1-6; no clear D gene. Between the trimmed V and J ends, which lost 0 bases and 0 bases, there was a span of 9 bases. CDR3 size: 17 residues. CDR1 MNHEY and CDR2 SVGAGI come from the germline V gene. In DNA, the CDR3 is TGTGCCAGCAGTTACTCAGGACGACGCTCCTATAATTCACCCCTCCACTTT. Translating gives CASSYSGRRSYNSPLHF.

The rearrangement joins TRBV19 to TRBJ1-2, with D maybe TRBD1 (5 bases). The V gene lost 7 bases and the J gene lost 2 bases, with 14 bases spanning the gap. The CDR3 has 14 amino acids. CDR1 is LNHDA, CDR2 SQIVND, per germline (reference sequence). The CDR3 protein is CASKRQTTNYGYTF. The CDR3 bases are TGTGCCAGTAAACGACAGACTACCAACTATGGCTACACCTTC.

The chain links TRBV12-3 or TRBV12-4 to TRBJ1-1; D is ambiguous. The CDR3 runs to 12 residues. The V gene lost 5 bases and the J gene lost 8 bases, with 12 bases spanning the gap. The CDR3 DNA reads TGTGCCAGCAGTCCGCAGGCGGCGGAAGCTTTCTTT. Translating gives CASSPQAAEAFF.

The chain recombines TRBV11-2 with TRBJ2-7, with D hard to call. The germline V and J ends were trimmed by 1 base and 3 bases, with 10 bases remaining between them. Germline V gene data show CDR1 as SGHAT and CDR2 as FQNNGV. This CDR3 has 14 amino acids. CDR3 in amino acids: CASSLGFLVYEQYF. The CDR3 DNA reads TGTGCCAGCAGCTTAGGGTTCCTAGTCTACGAGCAGTACTTC.

V gene TRBV11-1 combines with J gene TRBJ2-3, with TRBD2 identical over 7 bases. V shed 5 bases, J shed 0 bases, and the junction held 23 bases outside the gene matches. Germline loops: CDR1 SGHAT, CDR2 FQDESV (reference sequence). This CDR3 is built from 21 residues. The CDR3 loop is CASSLGPAGDYLRTSTDTQYF. CDR3 DNA: TGTGCCAGCAGCCTCGGCCCCGCCGGGGACTATCTACGTACTAGCACAGATACGCAGTATTTT.

The chain carries TRBV12-5 and TRBJ1-4; no firm D call. The CDR3 extends over 13 amino acids. Trimming removed 2 bases at V and 13 bases at J, with 14 bases between. The germline V gene encodes CDR1 LGHNT and CDR2 FRNRAP. CDR3: CASGLSQPGVLFF. The DNA for the CDR3 is TGTGCTAGTGGTTTGTCCCAGCCGGGAGTACTGTTTTTT.

The genes are TRBV6-6 and TRBJ1-4; D call uncertain. V was trimmed by 7 bases and J by 4 bases, leaving 10 bases between them. Germline CDR1 is MNHNY and CDR2 is SVGAGI (reference sequence). This CDR3 is 13 amino acids long. The chain's CDR3 is CASKDGLNEKLFF. The CDR3 DNA reads TGTGCCAGCAAGGACGGACTTAATGAAAAACTGTTTTTT.

The chain combines TRBV23-1 with TRBJ2-7; no firm D call. TRBV23-1 is sorted into the ORF group, with uncertain function. Trimming took 8 bases from V and 2 from J, leaving 10 bases between them. CDR3 size: 12 residues. The DNA for the CDR3 is TGCGCCAGCCGCCGGACGGCCTACGAGCAGTACTTC. It codes for CASRRTAYEQYF.

The chain uses TRBV5-1 and TRBJ2-3; TRBD2 agrees at 7 bases. The CDR3 loop spans 15 amino acids. Germline CDR1 and CDR2: SGHRS and YFSETQ. V trimming: 4 bases; J trimming: 4 bases; junction bases outside the gene matches: 9. The CDR3 reads CASSPSGGSADTQYF. CDR3 DNA sequence: TGCGCCAGCAGCCCTAGCGGAGGGAGCGCAGATACGCAGTATTTT.

This chain uses TRBV7-2 with TRBJ1-1, with D perhaps TRBD1 (5 bases). The CDR3 consists of 13 residues. Germline CDR1 and CDR2: SGHTA and FQGNSA. The germline V and J ends were trimmed by 4 bases and 3 bases, with 9 bases remaining between them. CDR3: CASSWTRDTEAFF. DNA of the CDR3: TGTGCCAGCAGCTGGACACGGGACACTGAAGCTTTCTTT. The whole variable domain, filled in from reference TRBV7-2 and TRBJ1-1, reads GAGVSQSPSNKVTEKGKDVELRCDPISGHTALYWYRQSLGQGLEFLIYFQGNSAPDKSGLPSDRFSAERTGGSVSTLTIQRTQQEDSAVYLCASSWTRDTEAFFGQGTRLTVV.

The chain joins TRBV7-3 to TRBJ2-1; 10 bases agree with TRBD2. Germline loops: CDR1 SGHTA, CDR2 FQGTGA. CDR3 length: 15 residues. After removal of 5 bases from V and 5 bases from J, the junction contained 6 bases not matched to a gene. The CDR3 DNA reads as TGTGCCAGCAGCCAAGGACTAGCGGAACACAATGAGCAGTTCTTC. It specifies CASSQGLAEHNEQFF.

The V gene is TRBV14, the J gene TRBJ1-4, with D uncertain. This CDR3 is 16 amino acids long. The germline V and J ends were trimmed by 0 bases and 0 bases, with 8 bases remaining between them. Germline V lookup: CDR1 SGHDN, CDR2 FVKESK. CDR3 loop: CASSQEVPATNEKLFF. The CDR3 DNA follows: TGTGCCAGCAGCCAAGAGGTGCCCGCAACTAATGAAAAACTGTTTTTT.

The chain recombines TRBV10-3 with TRBJ2-1; D is perhaps TRBD2 (5 bases). This CDR3 has 12 residues. Germline V gene sequence: CDR1 ENHRY, CDR2 SYGVKD. Deletions cut 4 bases from V and 8 bases from J, with 9 bases between. The CDR3 DNA is TGTGCCATCAGTGGAGGGATCGATGAGCAGTTCTTC. Translation: CAISGGIDEQFF.

The chain links TRBV7-2 to TRBJ1-1; 9 bases are a match to TRBD1. The CDR3 is 13 residues long. Trimming at V came to 4 bases and at J to 11 bases, leaving 8 bases not matched to a gene. Germline values: CDR1 SGHTA, CDR2 FQGNSA. The chain's CDR3 is CASSSRDREKAFF. The CDR3 nucleotides read TGTGCCAGCAGCTCTAGGGACAGGGAGAAGGCTTTCTTT.

The rearrangement uses TRBV7-2 and TRBJ2-3; D is ambiguous. V was clipped by 3 bases and J by 2 bases, with 9 bases between them. The CDR3 runs 14 residues. Germline CDR1 SGHTA, CDR2 FQGNSA. Written as DNA, the CDR3 is TGTGCCAGCAGCTTGGCAAGCATCACAGATACGCAGTATTTT. Translated: CASSLASITDTQYF.

The rearrangement joins TRBV6-2 or TRBV6-3 to TRBJ1-2, with a weak D call TRBD1 (6 bases). The CDR3 spans 13 residues. The V end lost 2 bases, the J end lost 10 bases, and 14 bases lay between the germline ends. The germline V gene encodes CDR1 MNHEY and CDR2 SVGEGT. This CDR3 is CASSYGPQGTYTF. DNA of the CDR3: TGTGCCAGCAGTTACGGTCCACAGGGAACCTACACCTTC.